This is a list of T cell receptor beta chains from one sample in a study of blood T cells in healthy people across ages. Each CDR3 protein gets one entry after TCRdb re-called the 5' RACE reads with MiXCR. The sample lists approximately 800,000 distinct CDR3 sequences, approximately 53% occurring once. The sequenced sample was blood. These TCRs come from a man aged 40-49 years in good health. Both conserved end residues are part of each CDR3. The D gene is left open where the match is weak. Only part of the rows carry a size: once, few, many, or a class if the clone is expanded.

v_gene	d_gene	abundance	j_gene	CDR3nt	CDR3aa
TRBV7-2	.	.	TRBJ2-5	TGTGCCAGCGGGGCAGGACTTCAAGAGACCCAGTACTTC	CASGAGLQETQYF
TRBV6-1	.	.	TRBJ2-6	TGTGCCAGCCAGGAAGGGCCCAGCTCTGGGGCCAACGTCCTGACTTTC	CASQEGPSSGANVLTF
TRBV4-1	.	.	TRBJ2-7	TGCGCCAGCAGCCAATATGAGGACCGTTACGAGCAGTACTTC	CASSQYEDRYEQYF
TRBV28	TRBD2	.	TRBJ2-3	TGTGCCAGCAGACTGCTAGCGGGAGATGGTACGCAGTATTTT	CASRLLAGDGTQYF
TRBV28	TRBD1	.	TRBJ1-2	TGTGCCAGCAGTCCCCCGGACAGGGCCTACGATGGCTACACCTTC	CASSPPDRAYDGYTF
TRBV7-2	.	.	TRBJ1-1	TGTGCCAGCCGGGCAGAGCTGAACACTGAAGCTTTCTTT	CASRAELNTEAFF
TRBV6-2/TRBV6-3	TRBD1	.	TRBJ2-2	TGTGCCAGCGGCTTACAGGGGGACACCGGGGAGCTGTTTTTT	CASGLQGDTGELFF
TRBV4-3	TRBD2	few	TRBJ2-3	TGCGCCAGCAGCCAGGGTGGTCGGACTAGCGGGTTTTCAGATACGCAGTATTTT	CASSQGGRTSGFSDTQYF
TRBV18	.	few	TRBJ2-7	TGTGCCAGCTCACCAATGGAACAGGGTGAGCAGTACTTC	CASSPMEQGEQYF
TRBV11-2	TRBD1	.	TRBJ1-2	TGTGCCAGCAGCTTAGCAGGGACAGGCCTTCTAAAGCGGCCTGGCTACACCTTC	CASSLAGTGLLKRPGYTF
TRBV3-1	.	few	TRBJ2-5	TGTGCCAGCAGCCAACTGGGGGCGAAAGAGACCCAGTACTTC	CASSQLGAKETQYF
TRBV28	TRBD2	few	TRBJ2-7	TGTGCCAGCAGTTTATGCGTGCTAGCGGGAGAGGGTAGCTACGAGCAGTACTTC	CASSLCVLAGEGSYEQYF
TRBV29-1	.	many	TRBJ2-1	TGCAGCGGCCGAGACAGAGAATGGGAGCAGTTCTTC	CSGRDREWEQFF
TRBV4-3	.	.	TRBJ2-3	TGCGCCAGCAGCCAAGATAATACGCAGTATTTT	CASSQDNTQYF
TRBV20-1	.	once	TRBJ1-1	TGCAGTGCTAGAGACTTGCCTGCGAGTGAAGCTTTCTTT	CSARDLPASEAFF
TRBV7-2	TRBD1	.	TRBJ2-7	TGTGCCAGCAGCTTAGCCCAAGGACAGGGGGCGGCCTACGAGCAGTACTTC	CASSLAQGQGAAYEQYF
TRBV10-3	TRBD1	.	TRBJ2-7	TGTGCCATCAGTGAGTCATCACTGGACAGGTCCCACGAGCAGTACTTC	CAISESSLDRSHEQYF
TRBV11-3	TRBD2	.	TRBJ2-1	TGTGCCAGCAGCTTGCGGGGACTAGCGGGAGTAAACTCCTACAATGAGCAGTTCTTC	CASSLRGLAGVNSYNEQFF
TRBV7-9	TRBD1	many	TRBJ2-7	TGTGCCAGCAGCGCCGGGACAGCGATATACTACGAGCAGTACTTC	CASSAGTAIYYEQYF
TRBV6-1	.	.	TRBJ2-3	TGTGCCAGCAGTGAGCAGCAGGGATGGGGCCCAGATACGCAGTATTTT	CASSEQQGWGPDTQYF
TRBV5-1	.	few	TRBJ2-3	TGCGCCAGCGCCGGGGTGAGGGGGAAAGATACGCAGTATTTT	CASAGVRGKDTQYF
TRBV4-2	.	once	TRBJ1-1	TGTGCCAGCAGCCAAGATGGGGCCCCGAACACTGAAGCTTTCTTT	CASSQDGAPNTEAFF
TRBV7-9	TRBD1	few	TRBJ1-5	TGTGCCAGCAGCTCCAGACAGGGGTATCAGCCCCAGCATTTT	CASSSRQGYQPQHF
TRBV29-1	TRBD2	.	TRBJ2-1	TGCAGCGACCGACCTGGACTAGCGGTACTAAGCTCCTACAATGAGCAGTTCTTC	CSDRPGLAVLSSYNEQFF
TRBV7-2	TRBD2	few	TRBJ2-5	TGTGCCAGCAGCTTGACTAGCGGGGGTGGAGAGACCCAGTACTTC	CASSLTSGGGETQYF
TRBV9	.	.	TRBJ1-2	TGTGCCAGCAGCGCCACCGGGACTCACTATGGCTACACCTTC	CASSATGTHYGYTF
TRBV6-2/TRBV6-3	.	.	TRBJ2-1	TGTGCCAGCAGTTACGTCCACAATGAGCAGTTCTTC	CASSYVHNEQFF
TRBV20-1	TRBD1	.	TRBJ2-1	TGCAGTGTTAGAACGAGACAGGGGTTGTATGAGCAGTTCTTC	CSVRTRQGLYEQFF
TRBV29-1	TRBD1	.	TRBJ2-6	TGCAGCGTTGCGGACAGGCGCTCTGGGGCCAACGTCCTGACTTTC	CSVADRRSGANVLTF
TRBV7-2	TRBD1	.	TRBJ1-4	TGTGCCAGCAGCCTTCGACAGGGGGTATGGGAAAAACTGTTTTTT	CASSLRQGVWEKLFF
TRBV12-3/TRBV12-4	TRBD1	.	TRBJ2-7	TGTGCCAGCAGACGGACAGGGGGCGCTTACGAGCAGTACTTC	CASRRTGGAYEQYF
TRBV29-1	TRBD2	few	TRBJ2-1	TGCAGCGTTGAAGATGGACTAGCGGTAAACAATGAGCAGTTCTTC	CSVEDGLAVNNEQFF
TRBV5-5	.	.	TRBJ1-4	TGTGCCAGCAGCTTGGTCCCCCTGGAAAAACTGTTTTTT	CASSLVPLEKLFF
TRBV7-9	.	.	TRBJ2-3	TGTGCCAGCAGCTTATTGGTCCTCAACAGAGATACGCAGTATTTT	CASSLLVLNRDTQYF
TRBV4-1	TRBD1	.	TRBJ1-5	TGCGCCAGCAGCCCCGGACAGGCCCTAGTAGCCCAGCATTTT	CASSPGQALVAQHF
TRBV29-1	TRBD2	few	TRBJ2-5	TGCAGCGTTGAGGGAGGGCCCCAAGAGACCCAGTACTTC	CSVEGGPQETQYF
TRBV28	TRBD2	.	TRBJ2-5	TGTGCCAGCAAACTAGCGGGGCTACAAGAGACCCAGTACTTC	CASKLAGLQETQYF
TRBV28	.	.	TRBJ2-3	TGTGCCAGCAGGAACCAGGGCACCGTCGATACGCAGTATTTT	CASRNQGTVDTQYF
TRBV9	.	.	TRBJ1-2	TGTGCCAGCAGCACGAGGTCCCTAAACTATGGCTACACCTTC	CASSTRSLNYGYTF
TRBV28	.	.	TRBJ2-7	TGTGCCAGCAGCCCGGGGAATGGGAGACTCTCGTACTTC	CASSPGNGRLSYF
TRBV12-3/TRBV12-4	TRBD2	few	TRBJ2-1	TGTGCCAGCAGTTTAGTTGCGGGGGAACAGTTCTTC	CASSLVAGEQFF
TRBV11-3	TRBD1	.	TRBJ2-6	TGTGCCAGCAGCAACCGTGCCCCGGGACAGGTCTCTGGGGCCAACGTCCTGACTTTC	CASSNRAPGQVSGANVLTF
TRBV15	.	.	TRBJ2-4	TGTGCCACCAGCAGAGATTCGAACATTCAGTACTTC	CATSRDSNIQYF
TRBV20-1	.	.	TRBJ2-7	TGCAGTGCTCCAATCGCTTCTCAAGAGCAGTACTTC	CSAPIASQEQYF
TRBV12-3/TRBV12-4	.	few	TRBJ1-6	TGTGCCAGCAGTTTGGCAGGGGCCGGTTCACCCCTCCACTTT	CASSLAGAGSPLHF
TRBV6-2/TRBV6-3	.	.	TRBJ2-5	TGTGCCAGCAGTTACTCGAGCGACAGTCCCCAACAAGAGACCCAGTACTTC	CASSYSSDSPQQETQYF
TRBV6-2/TRBV6-3	.	.	TRBJ2-7	TGTGCCAGCAGTCGGGAAGGTGGCTCCTACAATGAGCAGTACTTC	CASSREGGSYNEQYF
TRBV2	.	.	TRBJ2-2	TGTGCCAGCAGTGAGGACGACACCGGGGAGCTGTTTTTT	CASSEDDTGELFF
TRBV27	TRBD2	few	TRBJ2-1	TGTGCCAGCAGTCAACCATTTGGACTAGCGGGGGGCGAGCAGTTCTTC	CASSQPFGLAGGEQFF
TRBV6-5	TRBD2	.	TRBJ2-1	TGTGCCAGCAGTTACACGGGGAGGGCTTGGGACAATGAGCAGTTCTTC	CASSYTGRAWDNEQFF
TRBV9	.	many	TRBJ1-2	TGTGCCAGCAGCGTGGGGGGCTATGGCTACACCTTC	CASSVGGYGYTF
TRBV15	.	.	TRBJ1-1	TGTGCCACCAGCAGAACCAGACCAAACGGGGGCACTGAAGCTTTCTTT	CATSRTRPNGGTEAFF
TRBV7-8	TRBD2	.	TRBJ2-1	TGTGCCAGCAGCTCCTCGGGACTAGCCCGCAATGAGCAGTTCTTC	CASSSSGLARNEQFF
TRBV10-3	.	.	TRBJ1-2	TGTGCCATCCCTCGGCCAGGGGACTATGGCTACACCTTC	CAIPRPGDYGYTF
TRBV28	.	.	TRBJ2-7	TGTGCCAGCAGCCCTCCGGGACGGCAATCCTACGAGCAGTACTTC	CASSPPGRQSYEQYF
TRBV12-3/TRBV12-4	TRBD1	.	TRBJ1-6	TGTGCCAGCAGGGGGGACAGCTATAATTCACCCCTCCACTTT	CASRGDSYNSPLHF
TRBV29-1	TRBD1	few	TRBJ1-2	TGCAGCGTTGTGAGGACAGGGGGCGACTATGGCTACACCTTC	CSVVRTGGDYGYTF